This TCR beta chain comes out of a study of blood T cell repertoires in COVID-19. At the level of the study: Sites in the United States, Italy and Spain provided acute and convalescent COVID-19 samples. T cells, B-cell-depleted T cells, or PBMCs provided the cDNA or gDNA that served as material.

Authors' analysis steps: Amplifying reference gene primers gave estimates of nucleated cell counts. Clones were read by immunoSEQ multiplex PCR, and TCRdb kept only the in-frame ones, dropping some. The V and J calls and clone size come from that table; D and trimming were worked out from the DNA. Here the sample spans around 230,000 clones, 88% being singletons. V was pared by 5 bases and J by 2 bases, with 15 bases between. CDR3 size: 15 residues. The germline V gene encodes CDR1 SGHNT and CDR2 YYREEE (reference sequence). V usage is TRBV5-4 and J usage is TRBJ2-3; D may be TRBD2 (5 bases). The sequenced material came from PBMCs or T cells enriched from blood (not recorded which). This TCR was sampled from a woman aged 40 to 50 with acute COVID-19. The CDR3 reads CASSLERQTTDTQYF. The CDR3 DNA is TGTGCCAGCAGTCTGGAGCGGCAGACCACAGATACGCAGTATTTT.